Listed here are 23 T cell receptor beta chains from one sample, sequenced in a study of blood T cell repertoires in COVID-19. Sequenced by immunoSEQ multiplex PCR; TCRdb stores in-frame clones only, minus some. The sample gives about 370,000 clones, roughly 90% of which show up once; around 3% is in the top ten. Sample: peripheral blood. The receptors derive from a young woman with COVID-19, enrolled during active disease.

Only one count was recorded for this clone. DNA for the CDR3: TGTGCCAGCAGCGAGGGGATTGGGACAGGGATCTATGGCTACACCTTC. It translates to CASSEGIGTGIYGYTF. The rearrangement joins TRBV9 to TRBJ1-2, with 9 bases identical to TRBD1. Trimming took 3 bases from V and 4 from J; bases not matched to a gene: 10. The CDR3 consists of 16 residues. CDR1 and CDR2 from the germline V gene are SGDLS and YYNGEE.

This CDR3 reads CASSRQGLNSYEQYF. The CDR3 DNA reads TGTGCCAGCAGTCGACAGGGCCTAAATTCCTACGAGCAGTACTTC. The chain recombines TRBV6-5 with TRBJ2-7; 7 bases line up with TRBD1. J was trimmed by 1 base and V by 5 bases; bases with no gene match: 8. CDR1 MNHEY and CDR2 SVGAGI come from the germline V gene. The CDR3 runs to 15 residues.

This rearrangement joins TRBV2 to TRBJ2-3; 9 bases fit TRBD2. V lost 3 bases, J lost 4 bases, and 8 bases stayed unmatched. Germline V lookup: CDR1 SNHLY, CDR2 FYNNEI. CDR3 length: 16 amino acids. CDR3 nucleotide sequence: TGTGCCAGCAGTGACCTTAGCGGGAGCGTGCCAGATACGCAGTATTTT. This codes for CASSDLSGSVPDTQYF.

The chain has TRBV13 and TRBJ1-2; 8 nucleotides agree with TRBD1. There are 15 residues in the CDR3. J lost 3 bases, V lost 5 bases, and 8 bases had no gene match. Germline V gene lookup returns CDR1 PRHDT and CDR2 FYEKMQ (reference sequence). The CDR3 region has the DNA TGTGCCAGCAGCACTCGGACAGGGTTGGACTATGGCTACACCTTC. Its protein is CASSTRTGLDYGYTF.

The chain links TRBV4-3 to TRBJ2-5, with a tentative D call TRBD2 (6 bases). Per germline, CDR1 LGHNA and CDR2 YSLEER. The CDR3 contains 16 residues. With 1 base removed from V and 3 bases from J, the gap between germline ends came to 15 bases. The CDR3 region is CASSQVARGSEETQYF. CDR3 DNA sequence: TGCGCCAGCAGCCAAGTTGCCCGGGGGAGTGAAGAGACCCAGTACTTC.

This clone was counted only a few times. The CDR3 reads CSASRGAGETQYF. The CDR3 coding sequence is TGCAGTGCTAGTCGGGGGGCAGGGGAGACCCAGTACTTC. The J gene is TRBJ2-5, the V gene TRBV20-1; D possibly corresponds to TRBD2 (7 bases). The germline V gene has CDR1 DFQATT and CDR2 SNEGSKA (reference sequence). The CDR3 has 13 amino acids. The V end lost 3 bases, the J end lost 5 bases, and 13 bases lay between the germline ends.

J is TRBJ1-1 and V is TRBV6-5, with TRBD1 identical over 8 bases. The V and J ends lost 6 bases and 6 bases, in that order; junction bases with no gene match: 9. Germline V gene sequence: CDR1 MNHEY, CDR2 SVGAGI. This CDR3 spans 14 amino acids. The CDR3 coding sequence is TGTGCCAGCAGCCGCCCAGTGACAGGGGCTGAAGCTTTCTTT. Its protein is CASSRPVTGAEAFF.

The chain links TRBV10-2 to TRBJ2-1; TRBD2 is a possible D gene (6 bases). CDR3 length equals 12 residues. Per germline, CDR1 WSHSY and CDR2 SAAADI. V shed 3 bases and J shed 12 bases, with 12 bases lying between them. The CDR3 loop is CASSERLGSQFF. The CDR3 DNA is TGCGCCAGCAGTGAACGACTAGGTTCGCAGTTCTTC.

The genes are TRBV7-8 and TRBJ2-7; TRBD1 aligns across 9 bases. The CDR3 is made up of 12 amino acids. Germline values: CDR1 SGHVS, CDR2 FQNEAQ. Trimming removed 3 bases from V and 6 bases from J; junction bases left unmatched: 0. The CDR3 bases are TGTGCCAGCAGCTTGGACAGGGGCGAGCAGTACGTC. Protein product: CASSLDRGEQYV.

The V gene is TRBV7-8, the J gene TRBJ1-1; D might be TRBD1 (5 bases). This CDR3 spans 18 amino acids. Trimming pared 1 base from V and 2 bases from J, leaving 20 bases between. Germline V gives CDR1 SGHVS, CDR2 FQNEAQ. The CDR3: CASSLVPIRLGGNTEAFF. CDR3 in DNA: TGTGCCAGCAGCTTAGTTCCGATAAGGCTGGGGGGTAACACTGAAGCTTTCTTT.

The chain employs TRBV24-1 and TRBJ2-1; 9 bases align to TRBD1. V dropped 7 bases and J dropped 8; count of bases not matched to a gene: 8. CDR3 size: 14 residues. Per germline, CDR1 KGHDR and CDR2 SFDVKD. The CDR3 nucleotides read TGTGCCACCAGGCTGGGACAGGGTAGCGATGAGCAGTTCTTC. It codes for CATRLGQGSDEQFF.

This clone was detected only once. This chain joins TRBV10-3 and TRBJ1-1; 11 bases are shared with TRBD1. V shed 7 bases, J shed 0 bases, and the junction held 7 bases outside the gene matches. The CDR3 covers 16 residues. The V gene's germline CDR1 is ENHRY and CDR2 SYGVKD. This chain's CDR3 is CAITRGTGGMNTEAFF. CDR3 coding DNA: TGTGCCATCACAAGGGGGACAGGGGGAATGAACACTGAAGCTTTCTTT.

In its sample, this clone was seen once. The chain is built from TRBV11-3 and TRBJ2-1; 7 bases line up with TRBD1. Germline V gives CDR1 SGHNT, CDR2 YENEEA. V lost 1 base, J lost 0 bases, and 6 bases stayed unmatched. The CDR3 is 17 residues long. CDR3 coding DNA: TGTGCCAGCAGCTTAGGGTCGGACAGGAGCTCCTACAATGAGCAGTTCTTC. This translates into CASSLGSDRSSYNEQFF.

The gene calls are TRBV11-2 and TRBJ1-2, with a tentative D call TRBD1 (6 bases). Between the trimmed V and J ends, which lost 3 bases and 10 bases, there was a span of 12 bases. The CDR3 contains 12 residues. CDR1 and CDR2 (germline): SGHAT, FQNNGV. CDR3 protein: CASSLVGAYYTF. The CDR3 nucleotides are TGTGCCAGCAGCTTGGTGGGGGCCTACTACACCTTC. The full variable domain, rest sourced from reference TRBV11-2 and TRBJ1-2, is EAGVAQSPRYKIIEKRQSVAFWCNPISGHATLYWYQQILGQGPKLLIQFQNNGVVDDSQLPKDRFSAERLKGVDSTLKIQPAKLEDSAVYLCASSLVGAYYTFGSGTRLTVV.

The chain uses TRBV30 and TRBJ1-1, with D perhaps TRBD1 (5 bases). CDR3 length equals 11 residues. CDR1 and CDR2 from the germline V gene are GTSNPN and SVGIG (reference sequence). V was cut by 2 bases and J by 11 bases, with 12 bases left in between. CDR3 sequence (DNA): TGTGCCTGGAGTTTTCAGGGATCGGCTTTCTTT. It specifies CAWSFQGSAFF.

The chain links TRBV5-6 to TRBJ2-3; 7 nucleotides align to TRBD1. This CDR3 has 15 amino acids. Losses at the gene ends were 5 bases for V and 2 bases for J; bases not matched to a gene: 8. Germline assignment: CDR1 SGHDT and CDR2 YYEEEE. CDR3 protein: CASSLTGFLTDTQYF. For the CDR3, the DNA is TGTGCCAGCAGTCTGACAGGGTTTCTCACAGATACGCAGTATTTT.

V and J are TRBV7-9 and TRBJ2-3, with D possibly being TRBD2 (6 bases). The CDR3 covers 15 residues. CDR1 is SEHNR, CDR2 FQNEAQ, per germline (reference sequence). V was cut by 5 bases and J by 4 bases, with 16 bases left in between. The CDR3 nucleotides read TGTGCCAGCAGCCCACGACTAGATCGGGCAGATACGCAGTATTTT. Translated: CASSPRLDRADTQYF.

The chain couples TRBV12-3 or TRBV12-4 to TRBJ1-6, with unresolved D. The CDR3 covers 13 residues. V was trimmed by 8 bases and J by 6 bases, leaving 11 bases between them. The DNA of the CDR3 is TGTGCCAGCTCCAGTGGGAGTAATTCACCCCTCCACTTT. It is translated as CASSSGSNSPLHF.

CDR3 sequence reads: CASSLDYYNEQFF. CDR3 DNA: TGTGCCAGCAGCCTTGACTACTACAATGAGCAGTTCTTC. The chain couples TRBV11-3 to TRBJ2-1, with D possibly being TRBD2 (5 bases). The CDR3 is 13 amino acids. Between the trimmed V and J ends, which lost 5 bases and 3 bases, there was a span of 8 bases. In germline, CDR1 is SGHNT, CDR2 YENEEA.

The chain recombines TRBV15 with TRBJ2-7; 10 positions match TRBD1. The CDR3 runs 15 residues. J gave up 3 bases and V 3 bases, and 5 bases lay outside the gene matches. Germline CDR1 and CDR2: LNHNV and YYDKDF (reference sequence). Written as DNA, the CDR3 is TGTGCCACCAGCAGGGACAGGGGGTCCGTCTACGAGCAGTACTTC. Translated: CATSRDRGSVYEQYF.

This rearrangement joins TRBV9 to TRBJ2-1; TRBD2 matches at 8 bases. Germline assignment: CDR1 SGDLS and CDR2 YYNGEE. The CDR3 length is 15 residues. V lost 3 bases and J lost 2; bases outside the gene matches: 4. CDR3 DNA: TGTGCCAGCAGCGGGTACGGGAGGGCCTACAATGAGCAGTTCTTC. It yields the protein CASSGYGRAYNEQFF.

V is TRBV7-9 and J is TRBJ1-6; a possible D gene is TRBD1 (6 bases). V lost 5 bases, J lost 10 bases, and 15 bases lay in between. The CDR3 spans 14 residues. Germline V gene sequence: CDR1 SEHNR, CDR2 FQNEAQ (reference sequence). In nucleotides, the CDR3 is TGTGCCAGCAGCCAGGACAGTTCAAGATCACCCCTCCACTTT. Protein: CASSQDSSRSPLHF.

J is TRBJ2-4 and V is TRBV7-2; weak D call: TRBD2 (5 bases). V was clipped by 0 bases and J by 7 bases, with 10 bases between them. The CDR3 totals 14 residues. The germline gives CDR1 SGHTA, CDR2 FQGNSA. The CDR3 coding sequence is TGTGCCAGCAGCTTAGCGGGGTCGGGGAACATTCAGTACTTC. Its translation is CASSLAGSGNIQYF.